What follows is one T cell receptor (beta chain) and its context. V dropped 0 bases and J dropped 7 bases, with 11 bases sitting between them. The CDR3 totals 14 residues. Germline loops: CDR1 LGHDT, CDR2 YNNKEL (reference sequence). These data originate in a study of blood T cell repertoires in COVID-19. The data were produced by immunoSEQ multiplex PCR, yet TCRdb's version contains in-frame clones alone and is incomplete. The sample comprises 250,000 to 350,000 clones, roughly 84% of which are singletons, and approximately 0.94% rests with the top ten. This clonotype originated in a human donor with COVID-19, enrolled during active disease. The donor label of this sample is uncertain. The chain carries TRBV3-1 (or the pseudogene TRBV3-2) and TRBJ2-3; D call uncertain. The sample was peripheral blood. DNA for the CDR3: TGTGCCAGCAGCCAAGATCGGGTTGTAAATACGCAGTATTTT. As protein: CASSQDRVVNTQYF.